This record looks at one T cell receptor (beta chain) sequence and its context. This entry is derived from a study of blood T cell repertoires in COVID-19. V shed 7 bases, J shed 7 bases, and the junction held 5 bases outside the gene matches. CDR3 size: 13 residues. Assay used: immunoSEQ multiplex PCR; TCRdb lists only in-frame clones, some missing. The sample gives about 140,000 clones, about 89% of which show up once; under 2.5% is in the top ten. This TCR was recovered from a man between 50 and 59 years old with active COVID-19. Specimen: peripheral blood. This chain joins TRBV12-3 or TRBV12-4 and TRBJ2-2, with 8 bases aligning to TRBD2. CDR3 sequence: CASKTGGVGELFF. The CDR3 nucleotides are TGTGCCAGCAAAACGGGGGGGGTCGGGGAGCTGTTTTTT.